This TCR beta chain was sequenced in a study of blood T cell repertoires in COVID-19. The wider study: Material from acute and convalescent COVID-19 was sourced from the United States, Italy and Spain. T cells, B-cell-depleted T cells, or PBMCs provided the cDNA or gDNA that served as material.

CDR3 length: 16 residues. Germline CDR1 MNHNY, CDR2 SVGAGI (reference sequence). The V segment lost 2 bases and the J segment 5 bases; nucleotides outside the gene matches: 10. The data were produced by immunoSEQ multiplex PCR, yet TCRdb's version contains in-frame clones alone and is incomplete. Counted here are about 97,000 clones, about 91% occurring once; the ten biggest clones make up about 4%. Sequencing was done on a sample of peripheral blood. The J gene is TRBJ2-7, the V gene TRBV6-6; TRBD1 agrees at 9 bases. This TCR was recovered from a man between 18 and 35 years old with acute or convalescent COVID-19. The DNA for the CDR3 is TGTGCCAGCAGTTACACACTGACAGGGGGTAGAGACGAGCAGTACTTC. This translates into CASSYTLTGGRDEQYF.